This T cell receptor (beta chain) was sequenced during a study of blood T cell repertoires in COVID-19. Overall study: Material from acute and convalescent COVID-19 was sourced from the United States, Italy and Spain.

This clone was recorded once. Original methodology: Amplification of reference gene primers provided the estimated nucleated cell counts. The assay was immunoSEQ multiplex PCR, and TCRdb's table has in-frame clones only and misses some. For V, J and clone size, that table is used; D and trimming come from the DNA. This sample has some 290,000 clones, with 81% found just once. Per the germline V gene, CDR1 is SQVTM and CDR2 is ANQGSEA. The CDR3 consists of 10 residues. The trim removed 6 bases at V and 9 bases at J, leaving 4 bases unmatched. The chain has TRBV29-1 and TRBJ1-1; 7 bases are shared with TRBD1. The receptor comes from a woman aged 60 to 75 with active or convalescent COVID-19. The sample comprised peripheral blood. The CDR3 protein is CSVRQGKAFF. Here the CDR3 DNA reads TGCAGCGTGCGACAGGGAAAAGCTTTCTTT.